A single sample gave rise to the 30 T cell receptor beta chains below, sequenced in a study of human thymus T cells. The assay was immunoSEQ multiplex PCR, and TCRdb's table has in-frame clones only and misses some. Of approximately 49,000 clones listed, approximately 95% are singletons. The sequenced sample consisted of blood. These receptors were obtained from a girl under two years old with a congenital heart defect but otherwise immunologically healthy.

The rearrangement links TRBV7-6 to TRBJ2-7, with 12 bases aligning to TRBD2. The germline gives CDR1 SGHVS, CDR2 FNYEAQ. Trimming cost V 2 bases and J 5 bases; bases outside gene matches: 4. The CDR3 runs to 15 residues. CDR3 nucleotides: TGTGCCAGCAGCTTACGGACTAGCGGGAACCACGAGCAGTACTTC. Its protein is CASSLRTSGNHEQYF.

The CDR3 reads CASSQAVGGRPYEQYF. The CDR3 nucleotides are TGCGCCAGCAGCCAGGCGGTCGGGGGCCGGCCCTACGAGCAGTACTTC. The chain is built from TRBV4-3 and TRBJ2-7; D tentatively fits TRBD1 or TRBD2 (6 bases each). Per germline, CDR1 LGHNA and CDR2 YSLEER. Trimming stripped 3 bases from V and 2 bases from J, with 17 bases between. The CDR3 runs 16 residues.

V and J are TRBV5-1 and TRBJ2-3, with 9 bases identical to TRBD2. This CDR3 is 14 amino acids long. V dropped 7 bases and J dropped 2; count of bases not matched to a gene: 5. Germline V gene data show CDR1 as SGHRS and CDR2 as YFSETQ. CDR3 sequence reads: CASGTSGHTDTQYF. Here the CDR3 DNA reads TGCGCCAGCGGAACTAGCGGGCACACAGATACGCAGTATTTT.

This rearrangement joins TRBV10-2 to TRBJ2-1, with D unresolved. Germline V gene sequence: CDR1 WSHSY, CDR2 SAAADI. The CDR3 is 17 amino acids. V lost 0 bases to trimming and J lost 8 bases, with 20 bases between them. This CDR3 is CASSESVFGPVRHEQFF. The CDR3 DNA sequence: TGCGCCAGCAGTGAGTCGGTTTTTGGGCCGGTCCGCCATGAGCAGTTCTTC.

This sequence joins TRBV29-1 and TRBJ2-1; D possibly corresponds to TRBD2 (5 bases). The CDR3 has 13 amino acids. From germline, CDR1 is SQVTM and CDR2 ANQGSEA. The V gene lost 5 bases and the J gene lost 6 bases, with 14 bases spanning the gap. CDR3: CSVLFFAGNEQFF. CDR3 in DNA: TGCAGCGTTTTATTTTTTGCGGGCAATGAGCAGTTCTTC.

This chain links TRBV7-9 with TRBJ1-2; a possible D gene is TRBD1 (6 bases). Between the trimmed V and J ends, which lost 1 base and 12 bases, there was a span of 15 bases. Germline CDR1 and CDR2: SEHNR and FQNEAQ (reference sequence). This CDR3 is built from 13 residues. CDR3 region: CASSLGFSGGNTF. CDR3 coding DNA: TGTGCCAGCAGCTTAGGGTTCTCGGGGGGCAACACCTTC.

V gene TRBV7-9 combines with J gene TRBJ2-5; no firm D call. V lost 1 base, J lost 4 bases, and 4 bases lay in between. This CDR3 is 12 amino acids long. CDR1 is SEHNR, CDR2 FQNEAQ, per germline (reference sequence). The CDR3 DNA follows: TGTGCCAGCAGCTTAGAAGCAGAGACCCAGTACTTC. Protein sequence: CASSLEAETQYF.

The chain is built from TRBV11-3 and TRBJ2-3, with D possibly being TRBD2 (5 bases). CDR3 size: 13 residues. The germline V gene encodes CDR1 SGHNT and CDR2 YENEEA. Trimming stripped 4 bases from V and 2 bases from J, with 7 bases between. The CDR3 reads CASSYRDTDTQYF. The CDR3 coding sequence is TGTGCCAGCAGCTATCGGGACACAGATACGCAGTATTTT.

The CDR3 DNA follows: TGTGCCAGTAGTGCCCCCAGCGGGAGGGGCACAGATACGCAGTATTTT. Residues: CASSAPSGRGTDTQYF. The V call is TRBV19, the J call TRBJ2-3; 10 bases agree with TRBD2. Germline lookup yields CDR1 LNHDA and CDR2 SQIVND (reference sequence). The trim removed 5 bases at V and 1 base at J, leaving 6 bases unmatched. This CDR3 contains 16 residues.

The rearrangement uses TRBV7-9 and TRBJ1-6, with D unresolved. Trimming cost V 1 base and J 2 bases, with 3 bases left between them. The CDR3 extends over 14 amino acids. Germline values: CDR1 SEHNR, CDR2 FQNEAQ (reference sequence). The CDR3 bases are TGTGCCAGCAGCTTAGTAGCCTATAATTCACCCCTCCACTTT. This gives the protein CASSLVAYNSPLHF. The whole variable domain, filled in from reference TRBV7-9 and TRBJ1-6, reads DTGVSQNPRHKITKRGQNVTFRCDPISEHNRLYWYRQTLGQGPEFLTYFQNEAQLEKSRLLSDRFSAERPKGSFSTLEIQRTEQGDSAMYLCASSLVAYNSPLHFGNGTRLTVT.

The chain joins TRBV6-5 to TRBJ2-1, with 10 positions matching TRBD2. V lost 5 bases and J lost 6; bases outside the gene matches: 7. The CDR3 totals 15 residues. The V gene's germline CDR1 is MNHEY and CDR2 SVGAGI. The CDR3 DNA reads TGTGCCAGCAGTCAGCGGGAGGGCCGTGGCAATGAGCAGTTCTTC. The encoded protein is CASSQREGRGNEQFF.

The genes are TRBV4-1 and TRBJ2-2; no clear D gene. The CDR3 is made up of 12 amino acids. V was pared by 4 bases and J by 7 bases, with 7 bases between. Germline CDR1 reads MGHRA; CDR2 reads YSYEKL. CDR3 in DNA: TGCGCCAGCAGCCCTCGTAGCGGGGAGCTGTTTTTT. It translates to CASSPRSGELFF.

This rearrangement joins TRBV19 to TRBJ2-3, with TRBD1 as a possible D gene (6 bases). Germline CDR1 LNHDA, CDR2 SQIVND (reference sequence). Trimming took off 7 bases at V and 4 bases at J, with 18 bases between the two ends. The CDR3 totals 15 residues. CDR3 region: CASNPDQGFSDTQYF. In DNA form, the CDR3 reads TGTGCCAGTAACCCAGACCAGGGGTTTTCAGATACGCAGTATTTT.

The chain is built from TRBV7-8 and TRBJ2-1; TRBD2 might be the D (6 bases). Germline V gene sequence: CDR1 SGHVS, CDR2 FQNEAQ. V lost 0 bases and J lost 4, with 7 bases in between. The length of the CDR3 is 14 residues. The CDR3 DNA follows: TGTGCCAGCAGCTTAGCGGGGGGTTACAATGAGCAGTTCTTC. Residues: CASSLAGGYNEQFF.

The chain links TRBV4-1 to TRBJ2-2; D is ambiguous. The germline V gene encodes CDR1 MGHRA and CDR2 YSYEKL. V was clipped by 0 bases and J by 3 bases, with 5 bases between them. The CDR3 covers 14 residues. CDR3 loop: CASSQEGYTGELFF. In nucleotides, the CDR3 is TGCGCCAGCAGCCAAGAAGGATACACCGGGGAGCTGTTTTTT.

This clone was detected only a few times. The chain recombines TRBV28 with TRBJ1-1; D unclear. Between the trimmed V and J ends, which lost 5 bases and 6 bases, there was a span of 13 bases. The V gene's germline CDR1 is MDHEN and CDR2 SYDVKM. This CDR3 region has 13 residues. The DNA for the CDR3 is TGTGCCAGCAGTCCCCCCCTTGGCGCTGAAGCTTTCTTT. Protein sequence: CASSPPLGAEAFF. The whole variable domain, remainder taken from reference TRBV28 and TRBJ1-1, is DVKVTQSSRYLVKRTGEKVFLECVQDMDHENMFWYRQDPGLGLRLIYFSYDVKMKEKGDIPEGYSVSREKKERFSLILESASTNQTSMYLCASSPPLGAEAFFGQGTRLTVV.

The chain has TRBV6-1 and TRBJ1-2, with D perhaps TRBD1 (6 bases). The germline gives CDR1 MNHNS, CDR2 SASEGT. The CDR3 contains 15 residues. With 5 bases removed from V and 5 bases from J, the gap between germline ends came to 18 bases. CDR3 nucleotide sequence: TGTGCCAGCAGTACCCGGGGGGGCGTCGGGTATGGCTACACCTTC. Protein: CASSTRGGVGYGYTF.

J is TRBJ2-1 and V is TRBV6-4; maybe TRBD2 (6 bases). V lost 2 bases, J lost 6 bases, and 14 bases lay in between. This CDR3 region has 15 residues. The germline gives CDR1 MRHNA, CDR2 SNTAGT. In nucleotides, the CDR3 is TGTGCCAGCAGTGACGGAAGCGTGGGGGGCAATGAGCAGTTCTTC. This encodes CASSDGSVGGNEQFF.

This chain links TRBV28 with TRBJ1-1, with D possibly matching TRBD1 (5 bases). This CDR3 is 17 amino acids long. CDR1 and CDR2 (germline): MDHEN, SYDVKM. Trimming pared 3 bases from V and 4 bases from J, leaving 21 bases between. As DNA, the CDR3 is TGTGCCAGCAGTTTCCACCCAGGGTTTCTGGCCGCCACTGAAGCTTTCTTT. Protein product: CASSFHPGFLAATEAFF. Full variable domain (outside the CDR3, taken from reference TRBV28 and TRBJ1-1): DVKVTQSSRYLVKRTGEKVFLECVQDMDHENMFWYRQDPGLGLRLIYFSYDVKMKEKGDIPEGYSVSREKKERFSLILESASTNQTSMYLCASSFHPGFLAATEAFFGQGTRLTVV.

The gene calls are TRBV29-1 and TRBJ1-2, with D perhaps TRBD1 (6 bases). Germline lookup yields CDR1 SQVTM and CDR2 ANQGSEA. The CDR3 extends over 12 amino acids. V was clipped by 7 bases and J by 6 bases, with 15 bases between them. The CDR3 bases are TGCAGCGCCCTTGGGGGGGCTAATGGCTACACCTTC. Its translation: CSALGGANGYTF.

The CDR3 sequence: CASSLGGRARNEQFF. Written as DNA, the CDR3 is TGCGCCAGCAGTCTTGGGGGGAGGGCCCGCAATGAGCAGTTCTTC. This sequence joins TRBV5-1 and TRBJ2-1; 7 bases align to TRBD2. The CDR3 consists of 15 residues. The germline CDR1 and CDR2 sequences are SGHRS and YFSETQ. Trimming at V came to 5 bases and at J to 6 bases, leaving 11 bases not matched to a gene.

This clone came up once. The V gene is TRBV19, the J gene TRBJ2-5; no firm D call. Trimming pared 1 base from V and 3 bases from J, leaving 6 bases between. Germline loops: CDR1 LNHDA, CDR2 SQIVND (reference sequence). The CDR3 loop spans 13 amino acids. Written as DNA, the CDR3 is TGTGCCAGTAGTATAGTATCCGAAGAGACCCAGTACTTC. Translated, it gives CASSIVSEETQYF. The variable domain in full, completed from reference TRBV19 and TRBJ2-5, reads DGGITQSPKYLFRKEGQNVTLSCEQNLNHDAMYWYRQDPGQGLRLIYYSQIVNDFQKGDIAEGYSVSREKKESFPLTVTSAQKNPTAFYLCASSIVSEETQYFGPGTRLLVL.

The J gene is TRBJ1-1, the V gene TRBV7-9; 8 positions agree with TRBD1. CDR3 length: 16 amino acids. V shed 5 bases and J 1 base; nucleotides not matched to a gene: 9. Germline V lookup: CDR1 SEHNR, CDR2 FQNEAQ (reference sequence). CDR3 sequence (DNA): TGTGCCAGCAGCCCCATGGACAGGGACTGGAACACTGAAGCTTTCTTT. Its translation is CASSPMDRDWNTEAFF.

The gene calls are TRBV7-8 and TRBJ2-3, with 9 bases lining up with TRBD2. Losses at the gene ends were 3 bases for V and 6 bases for J; bases not matched to a gene: 10. The CDR3 contains 16 residues. Germline assignment: CDR1 SGHVS and CDR2 FQNEAQ. This CDR3 reads CASSLGAAGGPDTQYF. CDR3 nucleotide sequence: TGTGCCAGCAGCTTGGGGGCTGCGGGAGGGCCGGATACGCAGTATTTT. The complete variable domain, with remaining parts taken from reference TRBV7-8 and TRBJ2-3, reads GAGVSQSPRYKVAKRGQDVALRCDPISGHVSLFWYQQALGQGPEFLTYFQNEAQLDKSGLPSDRFFAERPEGSVSTLKIQRTQQEDSAVYLCASSLGAAGGPDTQYFGPGTRLTVL.

This chain joins TRBV4-2 and TRBJ2-7; no clear D. Between the trimmed V and J ends, which lost 1 base and 6 bases, there was a span of 19 bases. The CDR3 consists of 16 residues. The germline gives CDR1 LGHNA, CDR2 YNFKEQ. The CDR3 DNA follows: TGTGCCAGCAGCCAAGTCCTTCGGCTAAGCCTTTTCGAGCAGTACTTC. Translated, it gives CASSQVLRLSLFEQYF.

The chain uses TRBV5-1 and TRBJ2-1; TRBD2 aligns across 12 bases. The CDR3 contains 15 residues. V gave up 0 bases and J gave up 8 bases; unmatched junction bases: 3. Germline assignment: CDR1 SGHRS and CDR2 YFSETQ. The CDR3 loop reads CASSLALAGGDEQFF. CDR3 bases: TGCGCCAGCAGCTTGGCACTAGCGGGAGGTGATGAGCAGTTCTTC.

V is TRBV5-1 and J is TRBJ2-3; D not resolved. The CDR3 length is 14 residues. The V and J ends lost 0 bases and 1 base respectively, with 6 bases between them. The germline V gene has CDR1 SGHRS and CDR2 YFSETQ. The CDR3 sequence: CASSLASGTDTQYF. The CDR3 region has the DNA TGCGCCAGCAGCTTGGCGTCAGGCACAGATACGCAGTATTTT.

This sequence joins TRBV29-1 and TRBJ2-2; no firm D call. The V end lost 6 bases, the J end lost 6 bases, and 23 bases lay between the germline ends. Germline loops: CDR1 SQVTM, CDR2 ANQGSEA. The CDR3 runs 16 residues. The CDR3 region has the DNA TGCAGCGTAGCCTCGAGGACGGGTGAACACCCCGGGGAGCTGTTTTTT. Amino acids: CSVASRTGEHPGELFF.

The chain couples TRBV7-2 to TRBJ2-5; weak D call: TRBD1 (6 bases). The germline V and J ends were trimmed by 5 bases and 4 bases, with 17 bases remaining between them. This CDR3 comprises 15 residues. The V gene's germline CDR1 is SGHTA and CDR2 FQGNSA. The CDR3 is CASSRTGSRVETQYF. The CDR3 nucleotides read TGTGCCAGCAGCCGAACAGGGTCGCGGGTAGAGACCCAGTACTTC.

This clone was counted once. The rearrangement uses TRBV9 and TRBJ2-1; TRBD2 might be the D (6 bases). Germline CDR1 SGDLS, CDR2 YYNGEE. The V and J ends lost 0 bases and 5 bases respectively, with 12 bases between them. The CDR3 runs to 15 residues. The CDR3 spells CASSVVLEGNNEQFF. In nucleotides, the CDR3 is TGTGCCAGCAGCGTAGTCCTGGAGGGAAACAATGAGCAGTTCTTC.